The source of this T cell receptor beta chain is a study of cytomegalovirus exposure and HLA in healthy donors. The wider study: The early release's HLA-typed donors yielded tens of millions of unique TCRs.

On this clone itself: The antigen is unknown.

The CDR3 is 13 residues long. V shed 4 bases and J shed 6 bases, with 10 bases lying between them. The germline V gene encodes CDR1 SGHTA and CDR2 FQGNSA. Study-level findings and limits: Compared with the approximately 700-donor mean, an Asian-associated ancestry cluster reportedly had fewer N-insertions, according to a later analysis. Most subjects' HLA-A and HLA-B alleles were reportedly predicted from TCR beta sequences.

PCR involved 60 Vbeta and 13 Jbeta primers. Libraries were prepared by immunoSEQ multiplex PCR; TCRdb keeps only in-frame clonotypes and omits some of them. The profile shows about 120,000 clones, 79% of them singletons. The chain joins TRBV7-2 to TRBJ2-4, with unresolved D. This receptor was taken from a man younger than 45 in good health and CMV-seropositive. The sequenced sample was PBMCs. The CDR3 DNA reads as TGTGCCAGCAGCTGGCTTCTTTTAAACATTCAGTACTTC. Encoded protein: CASSWLLLNIQYF. Full variable domain (remainder filled in from reference TRBV7-2 and TRBJ2-4): GAGVSQSPSNKVTEKGKDVELRCDPISGHTALYWYRQSLGQGLEFLIYFQGNSAPDKSGLPSDRFSAERTGGSVSTLTIQRTQQEDSAVYLCASSWLLLNIQYFGAGTRLSVL.